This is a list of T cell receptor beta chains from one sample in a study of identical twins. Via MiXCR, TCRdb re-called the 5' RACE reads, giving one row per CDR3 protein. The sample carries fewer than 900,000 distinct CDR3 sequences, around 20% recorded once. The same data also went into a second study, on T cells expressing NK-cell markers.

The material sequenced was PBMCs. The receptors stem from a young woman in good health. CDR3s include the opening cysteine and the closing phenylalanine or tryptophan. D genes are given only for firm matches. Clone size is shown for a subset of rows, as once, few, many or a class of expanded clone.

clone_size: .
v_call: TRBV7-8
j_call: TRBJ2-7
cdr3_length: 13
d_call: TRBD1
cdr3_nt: TGTGCCAGTGCCGGGACAGGGCGCTACGAGCAGTACTTC
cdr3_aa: CASAGTGRYEQYF

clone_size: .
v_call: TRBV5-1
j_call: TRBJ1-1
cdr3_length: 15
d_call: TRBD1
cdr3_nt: TGCGCCAGCAGCTTGAACAATGCGCGACAGGGGAAAGCTTTCTTT
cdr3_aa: CASSLNNARQGKAFF

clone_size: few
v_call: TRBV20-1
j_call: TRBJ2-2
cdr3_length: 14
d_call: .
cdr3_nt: TGCAGTGCTTATACAGGGAAAACGGCCGGGGAGCTGTTTTTT
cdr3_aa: CSAYTGKTAGELFF

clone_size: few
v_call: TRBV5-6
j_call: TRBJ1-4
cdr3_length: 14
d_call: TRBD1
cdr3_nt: TGTGCCAGCAGCTCGCTTGACAGGGAGGGAAAACTGTTTTTT
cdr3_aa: CASSSLDREGKLFF

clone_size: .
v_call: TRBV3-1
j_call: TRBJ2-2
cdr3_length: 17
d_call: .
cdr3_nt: TGTGCCAGCAGCCAATTCTCCGGGGGCCGGGTCGAGAATGAGCTGTTTTTT
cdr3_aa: CASSQFSGGRVENELFF

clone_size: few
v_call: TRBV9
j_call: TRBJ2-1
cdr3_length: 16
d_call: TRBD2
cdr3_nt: TGTGCCAGCAGCGTGAGACTAGCGGGGACCTACAATGAGCAGTTCTTC
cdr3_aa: CASSVRLAGTYNEQFF

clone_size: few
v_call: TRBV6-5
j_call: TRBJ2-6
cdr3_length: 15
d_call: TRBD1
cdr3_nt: TGTGCCAGCGGTTCAGGGGGCTCTGGGGCCAACGTCCTGACTTTC
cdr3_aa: CASGSGGSGANVLTF

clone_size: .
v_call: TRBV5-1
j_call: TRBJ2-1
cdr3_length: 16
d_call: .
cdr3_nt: TGCGCCAGCAGCTTGGAAAGGCCCAGCTCCTACAATGAGCAGTTCTTC
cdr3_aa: CASSLERPSSYNEQFF

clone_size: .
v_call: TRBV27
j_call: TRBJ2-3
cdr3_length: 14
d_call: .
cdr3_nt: TGTGCCAGCAGTTTAGTGGCGCGCGCAGATACGCAGTATTTT
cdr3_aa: CASSLVARADTQYF

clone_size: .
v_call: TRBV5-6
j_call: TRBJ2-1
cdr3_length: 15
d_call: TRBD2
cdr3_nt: TGTGCCAGCTGCGCGGTGAGCGGGAGTTACAATGAGCAGTTCTTC
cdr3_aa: CASCAVSGSYNEQFF

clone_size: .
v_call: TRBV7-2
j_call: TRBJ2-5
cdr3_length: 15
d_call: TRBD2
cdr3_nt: TGTGCCAGCAGCCCGAGGGCGGGAGGGCAAGAGACCCAGTACTTC
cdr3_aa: CASSPRAGGQETQYF

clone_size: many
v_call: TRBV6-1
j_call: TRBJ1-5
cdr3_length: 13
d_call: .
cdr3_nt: TGTGCCAGCAGTCCGTATAGCAATCAGCCCCAGCATTTT
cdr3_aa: CASSPYSNQPQHF

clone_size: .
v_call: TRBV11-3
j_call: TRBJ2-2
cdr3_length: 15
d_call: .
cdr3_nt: TGTGCCAGCAGCCCGGACCCACAACGCACCGGGGAGCTGTTTTTT
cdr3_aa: CASSPDPQRTGELFF

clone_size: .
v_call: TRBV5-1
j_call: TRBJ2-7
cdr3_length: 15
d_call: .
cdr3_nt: TGCGCCAGCAGCGGCGCCGGGACTCTCCCCTACGAGCAGTACTTC
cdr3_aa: CASSGAGTLPYEQYF

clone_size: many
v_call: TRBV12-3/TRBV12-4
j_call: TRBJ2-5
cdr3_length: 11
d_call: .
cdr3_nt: TGTGCCAGCAGTTTCGCGTGGACCCAGTACTTC
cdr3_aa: CASSFAWTQYF

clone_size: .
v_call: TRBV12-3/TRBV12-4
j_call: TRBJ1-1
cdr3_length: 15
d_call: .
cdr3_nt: TGTGCCAGCAGTGGGCAGCCGGGCCTTAACACTGAAGCTTTCTTT
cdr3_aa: CASSGQPGLNTEAFF

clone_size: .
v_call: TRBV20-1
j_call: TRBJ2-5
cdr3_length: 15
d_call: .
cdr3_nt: TGCAGTGCTAGAGGGGGCAGGGGATGGCGGGAGACCCAGTACTTC
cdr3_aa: CSARGGRGWRETQYF

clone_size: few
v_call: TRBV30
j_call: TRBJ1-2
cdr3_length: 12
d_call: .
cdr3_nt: TGTGCCTGGAGTGTATATAGCAGTGGCTACACCTTC
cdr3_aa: CAWSVYSSGYTF

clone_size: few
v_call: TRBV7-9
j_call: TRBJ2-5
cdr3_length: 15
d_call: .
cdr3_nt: TGTGCCAGCAGCTCGGGACACACGTACCAAGAGACCCAGTACTTC
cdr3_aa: CASSSGHTYQETQYF

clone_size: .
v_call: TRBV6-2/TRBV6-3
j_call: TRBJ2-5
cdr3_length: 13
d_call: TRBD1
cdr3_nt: TGTGCCAGCAACAGACAGGGGACGGAGACCCAGTACTTC
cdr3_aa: CASNRQGTETQYF

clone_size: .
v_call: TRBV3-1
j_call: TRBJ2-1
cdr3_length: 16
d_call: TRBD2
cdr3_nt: TGTGCCAGCAGCCAAGGGGGGCGGGGGGTCTACAATGAGCAGTTCTTC
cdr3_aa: CASSQGGRGVYNEQFF

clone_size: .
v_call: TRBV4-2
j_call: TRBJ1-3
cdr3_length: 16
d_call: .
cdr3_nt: TGTGCCAGCAGCCAAGATGACAAGAGCTCTGGAAACACCATATATTTT
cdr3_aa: CASSQDDKSSGNTIYF

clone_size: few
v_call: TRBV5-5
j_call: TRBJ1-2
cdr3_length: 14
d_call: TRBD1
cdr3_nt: TGTGCCAGCAGCTTGTGGGACAGGGACTATGGCTACACCTTC
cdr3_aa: CASSLWDRDYGYTF

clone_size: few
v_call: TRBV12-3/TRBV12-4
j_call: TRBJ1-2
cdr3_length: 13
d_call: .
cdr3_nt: TGTGCCAGCAGTCCAACGGGGGAATATGGCTACACCTTC
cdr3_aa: CASSPTGEYGYTF

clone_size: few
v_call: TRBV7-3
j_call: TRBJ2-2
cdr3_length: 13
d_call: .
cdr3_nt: TGTGCCAGCAGCTTAAACGTACCTGGGGAGCTGTTTTTT
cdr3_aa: CASSLNVPGELFF

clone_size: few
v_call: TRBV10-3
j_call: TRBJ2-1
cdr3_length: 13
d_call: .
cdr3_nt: TGTGCCATCAGTGAGTTAGAAAGTAATGAGCAGTTCTTC
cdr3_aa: CAISELESNEQFF

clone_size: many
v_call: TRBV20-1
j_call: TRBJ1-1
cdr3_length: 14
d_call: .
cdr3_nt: TGCAGTGCTAGAAGGACGGACGGGAACACTGAAGCTTTCTTT
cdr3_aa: CSARRTDGNTEAFF

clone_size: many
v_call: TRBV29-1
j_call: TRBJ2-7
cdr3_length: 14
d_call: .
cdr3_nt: TGCAGCGCAGGAGGCGGTACCCTTGGAGGCGAGCAGTACTTC
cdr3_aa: CSAGGGTLGGEQYF

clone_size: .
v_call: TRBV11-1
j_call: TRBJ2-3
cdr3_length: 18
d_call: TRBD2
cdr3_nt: TGTGCCAGCAGCTTAAGTAGCGGGGGCCTTACTAGCACAGATACGCAGTATTTT
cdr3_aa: CASSLSSGGLTSTDTQYF

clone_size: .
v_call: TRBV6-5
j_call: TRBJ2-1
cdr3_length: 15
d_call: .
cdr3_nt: TGTACCAGCAGTTACCTAGCAGAAACCTACAATGAGCAGTTCTTC
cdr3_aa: CTSSYLAETYNEQFF

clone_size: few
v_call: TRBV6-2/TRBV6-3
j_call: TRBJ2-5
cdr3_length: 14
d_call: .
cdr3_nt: TGTGCCAGCAGCCCCTCTGTGGAACAAGAGACCCAGTACTTC
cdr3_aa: CASSPSVEQETQYF

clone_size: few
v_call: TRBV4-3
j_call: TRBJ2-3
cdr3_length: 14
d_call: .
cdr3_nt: TGCGCCAGCAGCCAAGCTAGGGTTGTCGATACGCAGTATTTT
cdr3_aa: CASSQARVVDTQYF

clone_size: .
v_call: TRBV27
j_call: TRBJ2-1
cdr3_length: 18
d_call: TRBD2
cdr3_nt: TGTGCCAGCAGTCATAGGGCGGGGCGATTGAGCGGGGACAATGAGCAGTTCTTC
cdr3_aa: CASSHRAGRLSGDNEQFF

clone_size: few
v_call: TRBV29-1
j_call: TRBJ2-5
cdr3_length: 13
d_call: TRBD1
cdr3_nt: TGCAGCGAAACCCGAGGACAGGCGGGGACCCAGTACTTC
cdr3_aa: CSETRGQAGTQYF

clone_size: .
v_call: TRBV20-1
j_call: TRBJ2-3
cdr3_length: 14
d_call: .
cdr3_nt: TGCAGTGCTAGAGAAACCGGGCTGAGAGATACGCAGTATTTT
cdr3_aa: CSARETGLRDTQYF

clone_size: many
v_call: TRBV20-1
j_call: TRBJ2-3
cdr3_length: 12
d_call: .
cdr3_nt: TGCAGTGCTAGGGGAGACACAGATACGCAGTATTTT
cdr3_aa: CSARGDTDTQYF

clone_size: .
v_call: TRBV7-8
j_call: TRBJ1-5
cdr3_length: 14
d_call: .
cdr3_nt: TGTGCCAGCAGCCAAACGGGAGCTTATCAGCCCCAGCATTTT
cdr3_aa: CASSQTGAYQPQHF

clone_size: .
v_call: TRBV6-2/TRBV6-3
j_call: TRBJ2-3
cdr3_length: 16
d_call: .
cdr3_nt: TGTGCCAGCAGCCCTACCCGGGGAATGGGGACAGATACGCAGTATTTT
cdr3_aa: CASSPTRGMGTDTQYF

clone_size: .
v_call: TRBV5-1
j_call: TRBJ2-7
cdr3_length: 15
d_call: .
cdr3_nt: TGCGCCAGCAGCTTGGGCCCAGGCCTATCCTACGAGCAGTACTTC
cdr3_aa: CASSLGPGLSYEQYF

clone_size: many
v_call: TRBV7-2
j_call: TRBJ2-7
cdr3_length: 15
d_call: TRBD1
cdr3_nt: TGTGCCAGCAGCTACCCGAGGACAGGGAGCTACGAGCAGTACTTC
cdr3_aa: CASSYPRTGSYEQYF

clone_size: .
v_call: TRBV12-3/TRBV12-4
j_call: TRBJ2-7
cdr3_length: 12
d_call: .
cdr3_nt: TGTGCCAGCAGTGACGGTGCCTACGAGCAGTACTTC
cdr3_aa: CASSDGAYEQYF

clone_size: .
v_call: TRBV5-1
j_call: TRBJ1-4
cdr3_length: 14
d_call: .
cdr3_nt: TGCGCCAGCAGCCACCCTTGGACCGGTGAAAAACTGTTTTTT
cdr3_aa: CASSHPWTGEKLFF

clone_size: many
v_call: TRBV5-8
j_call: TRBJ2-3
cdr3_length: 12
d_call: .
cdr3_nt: TGTGCCAGGTGGGACAGCACAGATACGCAGTATTTT
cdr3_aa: CARWDSTDTQYF

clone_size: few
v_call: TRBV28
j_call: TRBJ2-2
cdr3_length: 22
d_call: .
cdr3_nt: TGTGCCACCAGTTCCAGATGGTTCCTGGGACTTCTCGGGAACGGTAACACCGGGGAGCTGTTTTTT
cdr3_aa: CATSSRWFLGLLGNGNTGELFF

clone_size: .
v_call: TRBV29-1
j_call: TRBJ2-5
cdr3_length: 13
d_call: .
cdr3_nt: TGCAGCGTCCGAGGGAGAGGGCGGGAGACCCAGTACTTC
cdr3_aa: CSVRGRGRETQYF

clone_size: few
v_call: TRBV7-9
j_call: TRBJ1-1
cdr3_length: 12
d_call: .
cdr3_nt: TGTGCCAGCAGCCCCACAGCAAATGAAGCTTTCTTT
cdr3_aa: CASSPTANEAFF

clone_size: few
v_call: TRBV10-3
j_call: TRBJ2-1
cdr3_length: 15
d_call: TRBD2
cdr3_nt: TGTGCCATCAGCTTAGCGGGGGGTGGCCCCAATGAGCAGTTCTTC
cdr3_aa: CAISLAGGGPNEQFF

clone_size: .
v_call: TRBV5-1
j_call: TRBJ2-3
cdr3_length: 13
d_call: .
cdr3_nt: TGCGCCAGCAGCTTGCAGTCGTCCGATACGCAGTATTTT
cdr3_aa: CASSLQSSDTQYF

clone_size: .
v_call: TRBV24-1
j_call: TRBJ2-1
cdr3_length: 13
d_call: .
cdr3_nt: TGTGCCACCAGTGATTTTAGTGGCAATGAGCAGTTCTTC
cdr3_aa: CATSDFSGNEQFF

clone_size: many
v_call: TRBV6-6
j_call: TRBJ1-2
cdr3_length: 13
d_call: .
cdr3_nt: TGTGCCAGCAGTCCCCAGGTGAACTATGGCTACACCTTC
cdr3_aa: CASSPQVNYGYTF

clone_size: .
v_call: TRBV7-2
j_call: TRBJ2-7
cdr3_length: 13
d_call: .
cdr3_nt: TGTGCCAGCAGCGTAGCGGAGGTCTACGAGCAGTACTTC
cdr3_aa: CASSVAEVYEQYF